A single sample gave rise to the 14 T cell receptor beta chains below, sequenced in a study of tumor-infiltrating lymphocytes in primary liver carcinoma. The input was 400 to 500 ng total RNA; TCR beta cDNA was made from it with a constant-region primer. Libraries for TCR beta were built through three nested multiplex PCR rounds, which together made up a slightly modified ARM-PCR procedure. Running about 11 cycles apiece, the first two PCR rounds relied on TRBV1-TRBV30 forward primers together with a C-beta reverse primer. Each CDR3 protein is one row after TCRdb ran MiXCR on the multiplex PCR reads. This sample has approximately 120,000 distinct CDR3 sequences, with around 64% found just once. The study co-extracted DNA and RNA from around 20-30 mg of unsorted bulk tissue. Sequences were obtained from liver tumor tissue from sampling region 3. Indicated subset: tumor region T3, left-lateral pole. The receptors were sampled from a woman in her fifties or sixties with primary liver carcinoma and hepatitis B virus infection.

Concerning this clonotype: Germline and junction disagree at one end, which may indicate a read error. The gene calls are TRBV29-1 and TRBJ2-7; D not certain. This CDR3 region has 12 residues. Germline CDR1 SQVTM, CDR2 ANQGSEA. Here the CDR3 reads CSISSAPYEQYF. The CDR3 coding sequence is TGCAGCATCTCCTCGGCCCCCTATGAGCAGTACTTC.

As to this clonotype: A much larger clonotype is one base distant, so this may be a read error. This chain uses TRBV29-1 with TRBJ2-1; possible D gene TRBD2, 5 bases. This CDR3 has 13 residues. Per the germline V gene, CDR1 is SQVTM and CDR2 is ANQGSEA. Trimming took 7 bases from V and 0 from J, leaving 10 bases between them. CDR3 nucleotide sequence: TGCAGCGCTGCCACTAGCTCCTACAATGAGCAGTTCTTC. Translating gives CSAATSSYNEQFF.

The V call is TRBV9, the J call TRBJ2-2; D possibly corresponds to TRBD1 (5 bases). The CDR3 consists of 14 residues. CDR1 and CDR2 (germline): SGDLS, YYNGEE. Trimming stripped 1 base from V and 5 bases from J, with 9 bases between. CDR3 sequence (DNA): TGTGCCAGCAGCGTAAATTACAGGACCGGGGAGCTGTTTTTT. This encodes CASSVNYRTGELFF.

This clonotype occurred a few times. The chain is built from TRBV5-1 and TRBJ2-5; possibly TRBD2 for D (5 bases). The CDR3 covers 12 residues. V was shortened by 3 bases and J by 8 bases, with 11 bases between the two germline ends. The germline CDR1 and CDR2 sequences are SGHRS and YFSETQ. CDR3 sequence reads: CASSYPRETQYF. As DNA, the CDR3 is TGCGCCAGCAGCTACCCCCGGGAAACCCAGTACTTC.

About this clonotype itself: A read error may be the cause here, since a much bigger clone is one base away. The CDR3 DNA sequence: TGTGCCAGCAGCCTAGGGGAAGTTGAGCAGTTCTTC. This encodes CASSLGEVEQFF. V is TRBV5-6 and J is TRBJ2-1; D may be TRBD1 (5 bases). Germline lookup yields CDR1 SGHDT and CDR2 YYEEEE. Trimming removed 4 bases from V and 9 bases from J, with 11 bases in between. The CDR3 totals 12 residues.

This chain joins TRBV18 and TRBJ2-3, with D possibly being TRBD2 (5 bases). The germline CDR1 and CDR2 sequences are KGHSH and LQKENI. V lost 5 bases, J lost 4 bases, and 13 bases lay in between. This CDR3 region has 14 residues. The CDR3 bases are TGTGCCAGCTCATTAGGCGTTAGCGCAGATACGCAGTATTTT. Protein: CASSLGVSADTQYF.

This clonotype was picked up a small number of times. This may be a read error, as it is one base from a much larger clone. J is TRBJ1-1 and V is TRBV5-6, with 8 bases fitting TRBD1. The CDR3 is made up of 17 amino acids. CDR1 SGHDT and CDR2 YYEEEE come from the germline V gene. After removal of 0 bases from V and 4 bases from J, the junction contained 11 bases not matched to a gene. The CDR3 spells CASSLATGQGWSTEAFF. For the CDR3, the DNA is TGTGCCAGCAGCTTGGCCACAGGACAGGGCTGGAGCACTGAAGCTTTCTTT.

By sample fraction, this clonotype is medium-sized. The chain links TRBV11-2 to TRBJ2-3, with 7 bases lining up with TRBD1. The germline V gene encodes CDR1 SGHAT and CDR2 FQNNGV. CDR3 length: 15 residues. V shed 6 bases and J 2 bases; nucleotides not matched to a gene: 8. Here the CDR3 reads CASRPTGSSTDTQYF. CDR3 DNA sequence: TGTGCCAGCAGACCGACAGGGTCCTCCACAGATACGCAGTATTTT.

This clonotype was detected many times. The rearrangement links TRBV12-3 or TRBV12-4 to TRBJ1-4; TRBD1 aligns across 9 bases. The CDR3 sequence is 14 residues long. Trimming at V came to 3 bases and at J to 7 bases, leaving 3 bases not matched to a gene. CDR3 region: CASSFGDRAEKLFF. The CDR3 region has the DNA TGTGCCAGCAGTTTTGGGGACAGGGCTGAAAAACTGTTTTTT.

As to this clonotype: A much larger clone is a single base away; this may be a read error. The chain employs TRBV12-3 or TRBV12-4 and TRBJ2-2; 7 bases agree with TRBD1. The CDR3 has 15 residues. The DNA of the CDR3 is TGTGCCAGCAGCCCCCGACAGGGCCTCACCAGGGAGCTGTTTTTT. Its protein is CASSPRQGLTRELFF.

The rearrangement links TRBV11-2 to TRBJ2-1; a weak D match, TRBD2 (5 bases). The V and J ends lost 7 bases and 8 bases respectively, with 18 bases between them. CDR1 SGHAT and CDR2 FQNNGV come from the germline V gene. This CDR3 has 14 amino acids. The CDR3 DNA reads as TGTGCCAGCAACTCCATAGCGTTGACGCATGAGCAGTTCTTC. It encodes CASNSIALTHEQFF.

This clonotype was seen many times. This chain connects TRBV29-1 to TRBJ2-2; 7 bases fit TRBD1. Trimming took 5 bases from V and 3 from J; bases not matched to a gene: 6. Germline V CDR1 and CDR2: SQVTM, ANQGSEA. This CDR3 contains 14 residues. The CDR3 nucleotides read TGCAGCGTTCGGTACAGGGGTGACACCGGGGAGCTGTTTTTT. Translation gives CSVRYRGDTGELFF.

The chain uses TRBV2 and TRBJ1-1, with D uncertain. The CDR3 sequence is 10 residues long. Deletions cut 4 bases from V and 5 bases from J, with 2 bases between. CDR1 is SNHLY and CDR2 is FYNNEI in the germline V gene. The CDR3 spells CASSVTEAFF. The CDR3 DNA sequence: TGTGCCAGCAGTGTTACTGAAGCTTTCTTT.

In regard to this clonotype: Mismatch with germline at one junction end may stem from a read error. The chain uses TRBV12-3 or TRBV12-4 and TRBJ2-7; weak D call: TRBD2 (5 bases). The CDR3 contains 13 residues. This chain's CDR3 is CASSGGRAYDQYF. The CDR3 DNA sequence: TGTGCCAGTTCGGGCGGGCGGGCCTACGACCAGTACTTC.